This T cell receptor (beta chain) emerged from a study of spatial heterogeneity in lung cancer. Study-level background: The library had UMIs, and each TCR and UMI pair averaged more than ten raw reads. General study findings and limits: Circulating ubiquitous expanded tumor TCRs were observed more frequently at resection than at follow-up.

As to time point: sample taken at primary tumor resection. No cell sorting; template was whole RNA from tumor, lung tissue or PBMC. Trimming cost V 7 bases and J 10 bases, with 24 bases left between them. The V gene's germline CDR1 is DFQATT and CDR2 SNEGSKA (reference sequence). The CDR3 is 14 residues long. On this clonotype itself: Its antigen remains unidentified.

Each TCR cDNA molecule carried a unique molecular identifier. TCRdb re-analysed the 5' RACE reads in MiXCR, keeping a single row per CDR3 protein. Seen here are some 64,000 distinct CDR3 sequences, about 8% observed once, and the top ten hold less than 15%. This clonotype originated in a female donor with early-stage non-small cell lung cancer. Material: PBMCs, obtained at surgery. This chain links TRBV20-1 with TRBJ2-3; D is uncertain. CDR3 loop: CSVSPTGYTDAQYF. CDR3 nucleotides: TGCAGTGTTAGCCCTACTGGCTATACCGATGCGCAGTATTTT.